This TCR beta chain was sequenced in a study of T cell responses to AZD1222 COVID-19 vaccine. Study information: Investigators merged groups given second doses at roughly 4 or roughly 12 weeks. Notes on the study in general: Baseline seropositives among AZD1222 recipients totaled only six. Donors were mostly white British, more females; clonal diversity possibly underestimated. With two AZD1222 doses given, Spike-specific TCR breadth and depth both rose.

The method was immunoSEQ multiplex PCR; TCRdb's version includes in-frame clones alone and lacks a portion of them. The table shows roughly 100,000 clones, with 88% occurring only once. As for this clone: Its antigen remains unidentified.

CDR3 size: 11 residues. Trimming shortened V by 5 bases and J by 10 bases, and 8 bases separated the two germline ends. The rearrangement links TRBV12-3 or TRBV12-4 to TRBJ1-4; no definite D call. The TCR originated in an adult in good health. This specimen consisted of peripheral blood, obtained on day 0 of AZD1222 vaccination. The CDR3, as DNA: TGTGCCAGCAGTGCGTCAAGAAAACTGTTTTTT. It specifies CASSASRKLFF.